The T cell receptor beta chain under discussion was sequenced for a study of blood T cells in healthy people across ages. J lost 3 bases, V lost 5 bases, and 8 bases had no gene match. This CDR3 is 16 amino acids long. Each sample gave at least 6 million isolated PBMCs. A minimum of 5 micrograms of total RNA was extracted per sample. Primers used in a second PCR of roughly 6 to 12 cycles were a sample-barcoded 5' primer and a J-beta primer mix. One entry per CDR3 protein results from TCRdb running MiXCR on the 5' RACE reads. This table has around 900,000 distinct CDR3 sequences, around 28% appearing once. This clonotype has just a few counts.

The receptor's source is a woman older than 75 in good health. V and J are TRBV12-3 or TRBV12-4 and TRBJ1-5; 9 bases agree with TRBD1. Sequencing was carried out using blood. In nucleotides, the CDR3 is TGTGCCAGCAGTCCCGGGGGACAGGGATACAATCAGCCCCAGCATTTT. It specifies CASSPGGQGYNQPQHF.